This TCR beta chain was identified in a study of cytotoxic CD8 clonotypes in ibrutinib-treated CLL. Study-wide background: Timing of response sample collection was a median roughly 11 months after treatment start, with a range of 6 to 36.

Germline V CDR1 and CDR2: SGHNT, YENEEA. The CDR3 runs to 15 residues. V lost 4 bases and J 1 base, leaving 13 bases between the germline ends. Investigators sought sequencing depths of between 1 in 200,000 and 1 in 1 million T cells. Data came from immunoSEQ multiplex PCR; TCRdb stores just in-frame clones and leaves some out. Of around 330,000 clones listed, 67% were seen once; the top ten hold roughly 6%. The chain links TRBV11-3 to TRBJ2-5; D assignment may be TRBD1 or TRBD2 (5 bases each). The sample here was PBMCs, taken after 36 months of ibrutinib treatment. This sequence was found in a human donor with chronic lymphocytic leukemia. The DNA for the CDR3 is TGTGCCAGCAGCTACTACTCGGGACCCCAAGAGACCCAGTACTTC. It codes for CASSYYSGPQETQYF.